This passage covers 5 T cell receptor beta chains from one sample sequenced in a study of a mutant IDH1 vaccine in newly diagnosed glioma. Indicated time point: week 47, end of study. One vaccine dose held 300 ug of mutant IDH1 20-mer peptide and came with topical imiquimod. The antigens these receptors bind are not known. Method: immunoSEQ multiplex PCR; TCRdb's copy keeps in-frame clones and lacks some. Of around 30,000 clones listed, over 85% are singletons. The sample was PBMCs, taken from a glioma patient whose treatment included an IDH1 peptide vaccine. These receptors were obtained from a man in his forties or fifties with glioma.

There are a few counts of this clone. J is TRBJ2-5 and V is TRBV6-1; 10 bases line up with TRBD1. Unmatched junction bases numbered 9, after V lost 4 bases and J lost 4 bases. Germline assignment: CDR1 MNHNS and CDR2 SASEGT. The CDR3 is 16 amino acids. The CDR3 DNA reads TGTGCCAGCAGTGCGGAGACAGGGGGCCGGATAGAGACCCAGTACTTC. Residues: CASSAETGGRIETQYF.

The chain recombines TRBV11-3 with TRBJ2-3, with 12 bases matching TRBD2. Germline V lookup: CDR1 SGHNT, CDR2 YENEEA. Trimming at V came to 0 bases and at J to 6 bases, leaving 13 bases not matched to a gene. The CDR3 covers 19 residues. The DNA of the CDR3 is TGTGCCAGCAGCTTAGATCTCCAGACTAGCGGGAGCCTTGAGGATACGCAGTATTTT. The encoded protein is CASSLDLQTSGSLEDTQYF.

This chain links TRBV6-6 with TRBJ2-3; D gene ambiguous. CDR1 is MNHNY, CDR2 SVGAGI, per germline (reference sequence). Deletions cut 7 bases from V and 5 bases from J, with 10 bases between. This CDR3 spans 12 amino acids. CDR3 sequence reads: CASTLALDTQYF. In DNA, the CDR3 is TGTGCCAGCACCCTTGCTCTAGATACGCAGTATTTT.

The genes are TRBV7-2 and TRBJ2-3; 9 bases match TRBD2. After removal of 5 bases from V and 4 bases from J, the junction contained 10 bases not matched to a gene. The CDR3 runs to 16 residues. Per germline, CDR1 SGHTA and CDR2 FQGNSA. CDR3 region: CASSLPPGLASDTQYF. The CDR3 DNA is TGTGCCAGCAGCCTCCCGCCAGGACTAGCGTCAGATACGCAGTATTTT.

This rearrangement joins TRBV19 to TRBJ1-1; 7 positions match TRBD1. The J segment lost 4 bases and the V segment lost 4 bases, leaving 6 bases of the junction unmatched. Germline assignment: CDR1 LNHDA and CDR2 SQIVND (reference sequence). The CDR3 loop spans 14 amino acids. This chain's CDR3 is CASSTRQGPTEAFF. The CDR3 bases are TGTGCCAGTAGTACCCGACAGGGCCCCACTGAAGCTTTCTTT.